This T cell receptor (beta chain) was recovered during a study of blood T cell repertoires in COVID-19. The CDR3 is 18 amino acids. Germline values: CDR1 SGHDT, CDR2 YYEEEE. J lost 1 base, V lost 0 bases, and 8 bases had no gene match. TCRdb's copy holds only in-frame clones and misses some; the assay was immunoSEQ multiplex PCR. The table shows 150,000 to 200,000 clones, with about four fifths occurring only once. The table lists this clone with a count of one. Sequencing was performed on peripheral blood. The TCR was taken from a woman in her 40s with acute or convalescent COVID-19. The genes are TRBV5-6 and TRBJ1-3; 9 bases line up with TRBD1. CDR3 residues: CASSLAVRDRASGNTIYF. The CDR3 DNA reads TGTGCCAGCAGCTTGGCGGTTCGGGACAGGGCTTCTGGAAACACCATATATTTT.